This record covers a single T cell receptor (beta chain). The data stem from a study of blood T cell repertoires in COVID-19. Overall study: COVID-19 samples from acute and convalescent phases originated in the United States, Italy and Spain. T cells, B-cell-depleted T cells, or PBMCs supplied cDNA or gDNA.

How the authors handled the data: Estimates of nucleated cell counts were drawn from the amplification of reference gene primers. Libraries were prepared by immunoSEQ multiplex PCR; TCRdb keeps only in-frame clonotypes and omits some of them. V and J calls plus clone size are reproduced from that table; the DNA served to infer D and trimming. The data contain 150,000 or so clones, roughly four fifths of them singletons. Germline values: CDR1 MNHEY, CDR2 SVGAGI. Trimming removed 4 bases at V and 0 bases at J, with 14 bases between. The CDR3 extends over 16 amino acids. The sequencing sample was made of peripheral blood. The TCR originated in an elderly woman with acute or convalescent COVID-19. This sequence joins TRBV6-5 and TRBJ2-3; D unresolved. Here the CDR3 DNA reads TGTGCCAGCAGTTTAGACTGGTCCCCTAGCACAGATACGCAGTATTTT. Translated: CASSLDWSPSTDTQYF.